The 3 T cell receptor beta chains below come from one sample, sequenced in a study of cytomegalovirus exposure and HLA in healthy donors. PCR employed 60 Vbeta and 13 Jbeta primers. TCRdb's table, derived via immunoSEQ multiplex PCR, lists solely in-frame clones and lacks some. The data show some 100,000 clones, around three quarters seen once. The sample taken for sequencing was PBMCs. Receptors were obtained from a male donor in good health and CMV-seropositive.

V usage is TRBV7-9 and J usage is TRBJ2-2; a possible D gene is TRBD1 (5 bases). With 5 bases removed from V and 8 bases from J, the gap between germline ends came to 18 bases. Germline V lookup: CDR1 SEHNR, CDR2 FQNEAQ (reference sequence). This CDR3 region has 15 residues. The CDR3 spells CASSTMGRYVGELFF. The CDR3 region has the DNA TGTGCCAGCAGCACGATGGGGCGTTATGTGGGGGAGCTGTTTTTT.

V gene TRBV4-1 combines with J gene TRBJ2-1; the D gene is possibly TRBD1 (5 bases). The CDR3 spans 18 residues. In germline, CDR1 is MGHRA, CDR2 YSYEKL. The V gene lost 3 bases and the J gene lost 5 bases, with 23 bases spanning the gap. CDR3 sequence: CASSQAPGQPYLNNEQFF. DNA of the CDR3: TGCGCCAGCAGCCAGGCCCCAGGGCAACCTTACCTTAACAATGAGCAGTTCTTC.

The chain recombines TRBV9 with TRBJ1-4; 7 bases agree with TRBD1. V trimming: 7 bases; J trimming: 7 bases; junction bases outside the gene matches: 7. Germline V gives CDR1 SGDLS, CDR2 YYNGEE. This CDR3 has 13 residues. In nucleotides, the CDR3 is TGTGCCAGCTCTCAGGGGGAACGTGAAAAACTGTTTTTT. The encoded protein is CASSQGEREKLFF. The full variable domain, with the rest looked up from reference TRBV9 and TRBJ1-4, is DSGVTQTPKHLITATGQRVTLRCSPRSGDLSVYWYQQSLDQGLQFLIQYYNGEERAKGNILERFSAQQFPDLHSELNLSSLELGDSALYFCASSQGEREKLFFGSGTQLSVL.